Below, 5 T cell receptor beta chains from the same sample are listed, as sequenced in a study of shared clonotypes between healthy human individuals. The assay was immunoSEQ multiplex PCR, and TCRdb's table has in-frame clones only and misses some. Of about 580,000 clones listed, about 98% are singletons. CD45RO negativity and positive selection for CCR7 defined naive CD8 cells, a population that excluded terminally differentiated effector memory CD45RA+ cells. The sequenced sample consisted of naive CD8+ T cells sorted from blood. The receptor source for this set is a man younger than 40 in good health.

This chain joins TRBV9 and TRBJ2-2; the D gene is possibly TRBD2 (6 bases). The germline V gene encodes CDR1 SGDLS and CDR2 YYNGEE. The V and J ends lost 4 bases and 3 bases respectively, with 13 bases between them. This CDR3 spans 15 amino acids. CDR3 DNA: TGTGCCAGCAGCCGTGGGGGGATTGACACCGGGGAGCTGTTTTTT. Translated, it gives CASSRGGIDTGELFF.

The V gene is TRBV7-9, the J gene TRBJ1-5; D call uncertain. The CDR3 spans 12 residues. CDR1 is SEHNR, CDR2 FQNEAQ, per germline (reference sequence). Trimming pared 8 bases from V and 5 bases from J, leaving 10 bases between. CDR3 nucleotides: TGTGCCAGCCGGCGGGGAGATCAGCCCCAGCATTTT. Translation gives CASRRGDQPQHF.

The chain combines TRBV5-1 with TRBJ2-3, with TRBD2 matching over 7 bases. CDR1 SGHRS and CDR2 YFSETQ come from the germline V gene. CDR3 length: 16 amino acids. The J segment lost 4 bases and the V segment lost 2 bases, leaving 10 bases of the junction unmatched. CDR3 loop: CASSFTGLGTSDTQYF. Written as DNA, the CDR3 is TGCGCCAGCAGCTTTACAGGACTAGGAACCTCAGATACGCAGTATTTT.

This rearrangement joins TRBV4-2 to TRBJ2-7; D is unclear. Germline assignment: CDR1 LGHNA and CDR2 YNFKEQ. With 0 bases removed from V and 7 bases from J, the gap between germline ends came to 10 bases. The CDR3 consists of 13 residues. The CDR3 sequence: CASSQDLTPEQYF. The CDR3 DNA reads TGTGCCAGCAGCCAAGATTTAACGCCTGAGCAGTACTTC.

The chain links TRBV7-9 to TRBJ1-4; tentative D call: TRBD1 (5 bases). The CDR3 has 16 residues. Germline-derived CDR1 and CDR2 are SEHNR and FQNEAQ (reference sequence). With 4 bases removed from V and 4 bases from J, the gap between germline ends came to 16 bases. CDR3 region: CASSSTSRQGNEKLFF. CDR3 DNA sequence: TGTGCCAGCAGCTCTACTTCCAGGCAGGGTAATGAAAAACTGTTTTTT. Based on the CDR3 plus reference TRBV7-9 and TRBJ1-4, the full variable domain is DTGVSQNPRHKITKRGQNVTFRCDPISEHNRLYWYRQTLGQGPEFLTYFQNEAQLEKSRLLSDRFSAERPKGSFSTLEIQRTEQGDSAMYLCASSSTSRQGNEKLFFGSGTQLSVL.